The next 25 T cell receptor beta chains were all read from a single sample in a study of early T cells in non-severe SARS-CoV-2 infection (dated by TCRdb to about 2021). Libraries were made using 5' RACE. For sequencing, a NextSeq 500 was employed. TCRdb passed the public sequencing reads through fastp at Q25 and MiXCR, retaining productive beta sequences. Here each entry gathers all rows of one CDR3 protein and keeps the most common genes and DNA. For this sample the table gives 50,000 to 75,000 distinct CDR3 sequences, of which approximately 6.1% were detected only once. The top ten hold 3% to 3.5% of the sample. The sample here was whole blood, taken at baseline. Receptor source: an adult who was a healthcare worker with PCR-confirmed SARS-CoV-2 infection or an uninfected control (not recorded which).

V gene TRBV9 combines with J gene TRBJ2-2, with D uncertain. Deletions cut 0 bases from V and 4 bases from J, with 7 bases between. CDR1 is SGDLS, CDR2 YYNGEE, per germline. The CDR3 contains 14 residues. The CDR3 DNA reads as TGTGCCAGCAGCGTAGGTGAGGTCACCGGGGAGCTGTTTTTT. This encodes CASSVGEVTGELFF.

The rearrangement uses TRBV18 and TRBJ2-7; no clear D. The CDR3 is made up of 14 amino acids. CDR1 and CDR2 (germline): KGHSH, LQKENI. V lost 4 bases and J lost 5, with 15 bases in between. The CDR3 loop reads CASSLENNVDEQYF. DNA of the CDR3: TGTGCCAGCTCACTGGAAAATAACGTCGACGAGCAGTACTTC.

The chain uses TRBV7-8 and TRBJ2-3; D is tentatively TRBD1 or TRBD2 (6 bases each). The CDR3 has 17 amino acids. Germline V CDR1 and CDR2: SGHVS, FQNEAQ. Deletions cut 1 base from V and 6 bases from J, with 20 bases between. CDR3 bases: TGTGCCAGCAGCTTAGTCCTCGGTTTACAGGGACTGGATACGCAGTATTTT. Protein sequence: CASSLVLGLQGLDTQYF.

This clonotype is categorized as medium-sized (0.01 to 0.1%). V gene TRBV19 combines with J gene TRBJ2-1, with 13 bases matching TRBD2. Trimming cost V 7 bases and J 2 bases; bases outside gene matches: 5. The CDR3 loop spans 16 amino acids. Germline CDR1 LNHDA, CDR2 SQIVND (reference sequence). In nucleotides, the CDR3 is TGTGCCAGTACCCCGGGGACTAGCGGGGCCTACAATGAGCAGTTCTTC. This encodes CASTPGTSGAYNEQFF.

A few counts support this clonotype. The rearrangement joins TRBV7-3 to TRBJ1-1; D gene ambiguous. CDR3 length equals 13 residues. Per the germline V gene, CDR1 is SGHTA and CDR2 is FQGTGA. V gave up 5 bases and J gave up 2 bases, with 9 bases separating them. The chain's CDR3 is CASSIGANTEAFF. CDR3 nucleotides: TGTGCCAGCAGCATAGGAGCAAACACTGAAGCTTTCTTT.

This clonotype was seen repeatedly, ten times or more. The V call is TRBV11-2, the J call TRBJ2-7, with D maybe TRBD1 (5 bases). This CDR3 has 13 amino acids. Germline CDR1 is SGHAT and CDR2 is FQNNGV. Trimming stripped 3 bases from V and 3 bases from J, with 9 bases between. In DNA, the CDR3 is TGTGCCAGCAGCTTTGAGCAGGGCTACGAGCAGTACTTC. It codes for CASSFEQGYEQYF.

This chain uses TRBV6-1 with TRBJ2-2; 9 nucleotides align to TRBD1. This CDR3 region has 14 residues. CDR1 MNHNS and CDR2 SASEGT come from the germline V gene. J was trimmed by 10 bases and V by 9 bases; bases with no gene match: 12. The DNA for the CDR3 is TGTGCCAGACTTTCGGGACAGGGAGTTCCGGAGCTGTTTTTT. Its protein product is CARLSGQGVPELFF.

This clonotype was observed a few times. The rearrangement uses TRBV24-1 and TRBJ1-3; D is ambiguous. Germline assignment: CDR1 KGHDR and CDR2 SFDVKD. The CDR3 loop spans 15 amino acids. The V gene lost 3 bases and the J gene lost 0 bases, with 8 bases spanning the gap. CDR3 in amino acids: CATSDHGSSGNTIYF. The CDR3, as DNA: TGTGCCACCAGTGATCACGGGAGCTCTGGAAACACCATATATTTT.

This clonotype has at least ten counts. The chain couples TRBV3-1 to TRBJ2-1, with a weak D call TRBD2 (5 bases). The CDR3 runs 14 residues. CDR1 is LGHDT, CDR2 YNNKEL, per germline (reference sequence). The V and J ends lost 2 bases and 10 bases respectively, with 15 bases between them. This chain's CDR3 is CASSQNSRREEQFF. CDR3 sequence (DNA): TGTGCCAGCAGCCAAAACTCGAGACGGGAAGAGCAGTTCTTC.

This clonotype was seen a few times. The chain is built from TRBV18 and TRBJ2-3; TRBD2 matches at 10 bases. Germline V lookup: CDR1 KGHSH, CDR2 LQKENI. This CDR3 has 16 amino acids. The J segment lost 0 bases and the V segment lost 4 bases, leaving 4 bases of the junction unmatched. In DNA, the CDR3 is TGTGCCAGCTCACGAAAGCGGGAGGGCAGCACAGATACGCAGTATTTT. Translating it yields CASSRKREGSTDTQYF.

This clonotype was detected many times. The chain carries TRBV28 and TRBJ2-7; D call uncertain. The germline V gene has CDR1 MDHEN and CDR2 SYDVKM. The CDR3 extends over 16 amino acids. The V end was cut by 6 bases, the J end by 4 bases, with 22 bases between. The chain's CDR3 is CASSLPGPARSYEQYF. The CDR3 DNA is TGTGCCAGCAGCCTCCCAGGACCGGCCCGGTCTTACGAGCAGTACTTC.

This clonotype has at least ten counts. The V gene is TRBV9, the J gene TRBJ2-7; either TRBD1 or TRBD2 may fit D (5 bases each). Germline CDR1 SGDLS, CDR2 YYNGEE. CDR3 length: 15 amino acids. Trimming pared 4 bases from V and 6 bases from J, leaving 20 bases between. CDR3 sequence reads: CASSPDSAGTSEQYF. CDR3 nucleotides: TGTGCCAGCAGCCCCGACAGCGCCGGAACTAGCGAGCAGTACTTC. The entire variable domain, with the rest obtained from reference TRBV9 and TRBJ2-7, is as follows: DSGVTQTPKHLITATGQRVTLRCSPRSGDLSVYWYQQSLDQGLQFLIQYYNGEERAKGNILERFSAQQFPDLHSELNLSSLELGDSALYFCASSPDSAGTSEQYFGPGTRLTVT.

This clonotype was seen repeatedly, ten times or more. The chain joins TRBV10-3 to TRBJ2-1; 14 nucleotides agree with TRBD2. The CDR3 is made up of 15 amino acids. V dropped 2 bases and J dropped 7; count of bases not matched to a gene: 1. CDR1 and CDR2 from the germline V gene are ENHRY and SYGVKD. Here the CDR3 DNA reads TGTGCCATCAGTGAGGGGACTAGCGGGGGTAATGAGCAGTTCTTC. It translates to CAISEGTSGGNEQFF.

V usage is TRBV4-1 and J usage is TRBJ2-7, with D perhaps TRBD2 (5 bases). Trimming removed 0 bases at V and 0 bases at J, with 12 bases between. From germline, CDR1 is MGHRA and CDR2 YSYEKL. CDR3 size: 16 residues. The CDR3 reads CASSQDTGEASYEQYF. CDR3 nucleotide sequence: TGCGCCAGCAGCCAAGATACCGGGGAAGCCTCCTACGAGCAGTACTTC.

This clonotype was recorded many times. The CDR3 region is CASSQEPGVPWYTF. For the CDR3, the DNA is TGCGCCAGCAGCCAAGAGCCAGGGGTCCCGTGGTACACCTTC. V usage is TRBV4-3 and J usage is TRBJ1-2; perhaps TRBD1 as D (6 bases). Germline assignment: CDR1 LGHNA and CDR2 YSLEER. This CDR3 region has 14 residues. Trimming removed 0 bases at V and 11 bases at J, with 16 bases between.

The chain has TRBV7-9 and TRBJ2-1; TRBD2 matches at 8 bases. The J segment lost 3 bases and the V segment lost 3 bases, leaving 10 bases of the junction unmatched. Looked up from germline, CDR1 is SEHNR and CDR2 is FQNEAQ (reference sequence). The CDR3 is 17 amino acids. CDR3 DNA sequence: TGTGCCAGCAGCTTTTCTTTCCTAGCGGGTATCTACAATGAGCAGTTCTTC. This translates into CASSFSFLAGIYNEQFF.

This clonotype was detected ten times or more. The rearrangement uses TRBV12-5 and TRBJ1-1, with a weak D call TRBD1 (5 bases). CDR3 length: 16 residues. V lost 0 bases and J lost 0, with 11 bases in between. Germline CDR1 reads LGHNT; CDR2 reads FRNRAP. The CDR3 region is CASGLVQGDLNTEAFF. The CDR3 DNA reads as TGTGCTAGTGGTTTGGTACAAGGGGACTTGAACACTGAAGCTTTCTTT.

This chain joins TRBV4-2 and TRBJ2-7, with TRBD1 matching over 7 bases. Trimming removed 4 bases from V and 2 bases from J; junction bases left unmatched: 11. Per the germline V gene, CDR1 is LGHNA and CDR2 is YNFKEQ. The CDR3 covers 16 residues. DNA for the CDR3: TGTGCCAGCAGCCGACAACAGGGGTCATTCGCCTACGAGCAGTACTTC. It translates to CASSRQQGSFAYEQYF.

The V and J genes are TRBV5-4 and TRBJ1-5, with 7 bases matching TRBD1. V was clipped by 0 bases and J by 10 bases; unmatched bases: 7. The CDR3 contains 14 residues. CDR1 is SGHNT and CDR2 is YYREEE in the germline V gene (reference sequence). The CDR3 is CASSLEGGSHPQHF. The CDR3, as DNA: TGTGCCAGCAGCTTGGAAGGGGGCAGTCACCCCCAGCATTTT.

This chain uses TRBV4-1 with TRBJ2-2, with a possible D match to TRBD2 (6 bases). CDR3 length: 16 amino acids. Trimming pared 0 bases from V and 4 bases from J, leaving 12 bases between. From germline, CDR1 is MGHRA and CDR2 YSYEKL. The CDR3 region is CASSQETGLITGELFF. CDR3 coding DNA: TGCGCCAGCAGCCAAGAAACGGGACTGATCACCGGGGAGCTGTTTTTT.

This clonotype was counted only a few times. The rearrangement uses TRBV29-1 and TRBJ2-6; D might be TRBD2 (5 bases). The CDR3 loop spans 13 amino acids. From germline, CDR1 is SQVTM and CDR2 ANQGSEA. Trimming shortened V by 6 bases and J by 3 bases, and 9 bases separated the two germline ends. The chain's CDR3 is CSVEGDGANVLTF. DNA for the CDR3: TGCAGCGTCGAGGGTGATGGGGCCAACGTCCTGACTTTC. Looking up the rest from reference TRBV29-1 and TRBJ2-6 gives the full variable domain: SAVISQKPSRDICQRGTSLTIQCQVDSQVTMMFWYRQQPGQSLTLIATANQGSEATYESGFVIDKFPISRPNLTFSTLTVSNMSPEDSSIYLCSVEGDGANVLTFGAGSRLTVL.

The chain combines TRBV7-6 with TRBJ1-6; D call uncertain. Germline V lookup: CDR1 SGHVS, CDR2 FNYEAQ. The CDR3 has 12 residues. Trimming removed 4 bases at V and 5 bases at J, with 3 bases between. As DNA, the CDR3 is TGTGCCAGCAGCTCGGATAATTCACCCCTCCACTTT. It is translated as CASSSDNSPLHF.

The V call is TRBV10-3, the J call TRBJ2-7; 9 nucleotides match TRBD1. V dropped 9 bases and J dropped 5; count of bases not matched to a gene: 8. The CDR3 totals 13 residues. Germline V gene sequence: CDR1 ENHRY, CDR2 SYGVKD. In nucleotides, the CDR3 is TGTGCCATTTGCCGGGACAGGGTCCACGAGCAGTACTTC. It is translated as CAICRDRVHEQYF.

CDR3 in amino acids: CASSFTGDTEAFF. The CDR3 nucleotides read TGTGCCAGCAGTTTCACGGGGGACACTGAAGCTTTCTTT. This rearrangement joins TRBV12-3 or TRBV12-4 to TRBJ1-1; perhaps TRBD1 as D (5 bases). V gave up 3 bases and J gave up 3 bases, with 8 bases separating them. The CDR3 is made up of 13 amino acids.

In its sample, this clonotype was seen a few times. This chain's CDR3 is CASSLMGGSVSDTQYF. CDR3 DNA sequence: TGTGCCAGCAGCTTAATGGGCGGGAGTGTTTCAGATACGCAGTATTTT. This sequence joins TRBV7-2 and TRBJ2-3, with 7 bases lining up with TRBD2. The CDR3 has 16 amino acids. V lost 2 bases and J lost 4; bases outside the gene matches: 9. Looked up from germline, CDR1 is SGHTA and CDR2 is FQGNSA.